The source of this T cell receptor (beta chain) is a study of high-grade serous ovarian cancer treatment subgroups. Across the whole study: On average, 14,192 reads and about 8,100 unique TCR beta rearrangements were obtained per sample. Study findings and constraints: Different patients shared almost no repertoire; same-patient tumors shared 0.11 to 0.79. The analyses considered CDR3 and ignored CDR1 and CDR2. These tumor repertoires lack spatial information from bulk sequencing.

The V gene end was trimmed by 0 bases and the J gene end by 3 bases; junction bases not matched to a gene: 4. CDR1 and CDR2 from the germline V gene are SGHRS and YFSETQ. The CDR3 sequence is 15 residues long. Concerning this clone itself: Its target is not known.

Profiling relied on immunoSEQ multiplex PCR, and the TCRdb table lists in-frame clones only, not all of them. This sample yields 15,000 to 20,000 clones, of which roughly four fifths are seen a single time; about 6% belongs to the top ten. Tumor samples were taken before definitive surgery or chemotherapy. This TCR derives from a human donor with high-grade serous ovarian cancer. The specimen sequenced was tumor tissue. J is TRBJ2-7 and V is TRBV5-1, with 9 bases lining up with TRBD1. CDR3 coding DNA: TGCGCCAGCAGCTTGGATGGGACAGGGAGCTACGAGCAGTACTTC. The encoded protein is CASSLDGTGSYEQYF.